This TCR beta chain was profiled in a study of regulatory T cells in long-lasting Graves disease. Overall study: Less than 3 months of antithyroid drugs had been taken by newly diagnosed Graves' patients.

This clonotype was seen ten or more times. The V gene lost 4 bases and the J gene lost 5 bases, with 11 bases spanning the gap. The CDR3 length is 13 residues. Germline V gene sequence: CDR1 MDHEN, CDR2 SYDVKM. Time point defined: newly diagnosed GD, antithyroid drugs for less than 3 months. PBMC RNA was the source of the TCR library. Arm-PCR of CDR3 regions and iRepertoire HTBI primers were the basis on which TCR beta libraries were built. Via MiXCR, TCRdb re-called the multiplex PCR reads, giving one row per CDR3 protein. The sample yields fewer than 650,000 distinct CDR3 sequences, approximately 15% seen once. These data were also filed under a second study, of T cells in Graves' hyperthyroidism and ophthalmopathy. That study reports: HTBI primers were the set used in a first-round RT-PCR of the TCR CDR3.

The clonotype comes from a woman in her twenties or thirties with Graves disease. This sample comprised peripheral blood mononuclear cells (PBMCs), obtained at new diagnosis, from a patient treated with antithyroid drugs. The chain carries TRBV28 and TRBJ1-1; TRBD1 might be the D (5 bases). CDR3 region: CASSSPGRTEAFF. In nucleotides, the CDR3 is TGTGCCAGCAGTTCTCCGGGGCGGACTGAAGCTTTCTTT. The full variable domain, its missing parts supplied by reference TRBV28 and TRBJ1-1, is DVKVTQSSRYLVKRTGEKVFLECVQDMDHENMFWYRQDPGLGLRLIYFSYDVKMKEKGDIPEGYSVSREKKERFSLILESASTNQTSMYLCASSSPGRTEAFFGQGTRLTVV.